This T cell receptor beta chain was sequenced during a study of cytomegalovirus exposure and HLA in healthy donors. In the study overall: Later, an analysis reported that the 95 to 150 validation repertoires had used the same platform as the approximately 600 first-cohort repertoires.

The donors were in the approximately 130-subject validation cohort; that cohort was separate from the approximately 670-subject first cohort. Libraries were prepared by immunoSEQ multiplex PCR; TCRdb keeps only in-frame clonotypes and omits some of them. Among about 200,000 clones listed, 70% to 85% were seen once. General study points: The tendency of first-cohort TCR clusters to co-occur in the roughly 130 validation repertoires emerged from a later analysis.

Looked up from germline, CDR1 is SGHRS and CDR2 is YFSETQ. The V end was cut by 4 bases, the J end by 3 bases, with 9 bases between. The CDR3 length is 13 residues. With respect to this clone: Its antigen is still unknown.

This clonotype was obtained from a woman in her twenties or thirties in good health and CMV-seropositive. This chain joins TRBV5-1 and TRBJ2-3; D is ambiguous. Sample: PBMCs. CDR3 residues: CASSPTETDTQYF. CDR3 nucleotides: TGCGCCAGCAGCCCGACGGAGACAGATACGCAGTATTTT.